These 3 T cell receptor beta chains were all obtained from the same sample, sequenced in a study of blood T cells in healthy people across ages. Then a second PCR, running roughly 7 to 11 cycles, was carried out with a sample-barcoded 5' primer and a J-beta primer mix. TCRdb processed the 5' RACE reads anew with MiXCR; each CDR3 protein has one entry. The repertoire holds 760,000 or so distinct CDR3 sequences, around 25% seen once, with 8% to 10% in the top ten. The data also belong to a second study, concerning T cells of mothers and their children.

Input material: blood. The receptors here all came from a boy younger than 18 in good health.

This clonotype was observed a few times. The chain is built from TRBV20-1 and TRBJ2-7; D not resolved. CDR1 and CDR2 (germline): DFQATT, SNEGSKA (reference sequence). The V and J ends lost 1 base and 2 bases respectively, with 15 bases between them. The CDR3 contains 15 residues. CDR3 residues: CSARGSGINPYEQYF. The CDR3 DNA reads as TGCAGTGCTAGAGGGTCTGGCATTAATCCCTACGAGCAGTACTTC.

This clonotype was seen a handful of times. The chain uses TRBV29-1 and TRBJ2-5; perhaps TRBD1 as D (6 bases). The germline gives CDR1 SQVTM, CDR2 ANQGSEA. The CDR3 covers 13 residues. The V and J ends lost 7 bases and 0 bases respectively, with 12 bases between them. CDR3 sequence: CSANGQYQETQYF. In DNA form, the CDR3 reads TGCAGCGCCAACGGACAGTACCAAGAGACCCAGTACTTC.

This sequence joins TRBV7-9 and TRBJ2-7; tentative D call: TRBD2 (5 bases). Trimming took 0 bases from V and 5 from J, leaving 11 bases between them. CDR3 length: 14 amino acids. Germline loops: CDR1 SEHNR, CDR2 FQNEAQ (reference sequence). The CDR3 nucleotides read TGTGCCAGCAGCTTAGCCGGGAAGTGGGACGAGCAGTACTTC. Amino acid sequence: CASSLAGKWDEQYF.